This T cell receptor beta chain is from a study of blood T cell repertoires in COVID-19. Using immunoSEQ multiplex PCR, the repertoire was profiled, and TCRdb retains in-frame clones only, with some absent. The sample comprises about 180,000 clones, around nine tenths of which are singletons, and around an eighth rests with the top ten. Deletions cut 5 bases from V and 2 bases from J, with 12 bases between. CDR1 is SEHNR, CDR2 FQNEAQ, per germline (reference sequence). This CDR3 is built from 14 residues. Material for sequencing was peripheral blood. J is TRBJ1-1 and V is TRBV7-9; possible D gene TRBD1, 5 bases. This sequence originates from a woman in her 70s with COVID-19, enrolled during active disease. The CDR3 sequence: CASSHQGVNTEAFF. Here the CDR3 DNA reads TGTGCCAGCAGCCACCAGGGCGTAAACACTGAAGCTTTCTTT.